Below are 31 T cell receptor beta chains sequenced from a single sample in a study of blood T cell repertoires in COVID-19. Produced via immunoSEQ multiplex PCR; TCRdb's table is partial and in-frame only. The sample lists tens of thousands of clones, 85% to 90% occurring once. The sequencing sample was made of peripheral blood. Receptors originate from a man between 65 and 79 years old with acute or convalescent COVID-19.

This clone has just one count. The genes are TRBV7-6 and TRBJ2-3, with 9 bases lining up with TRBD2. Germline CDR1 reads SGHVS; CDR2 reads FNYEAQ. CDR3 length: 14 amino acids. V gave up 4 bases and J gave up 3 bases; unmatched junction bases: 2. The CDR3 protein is CASSSTSGTDTQYF. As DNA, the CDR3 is TGTGCCAGCAGCTCCACTAGCGGGACAGATACGCAGTATTTT.

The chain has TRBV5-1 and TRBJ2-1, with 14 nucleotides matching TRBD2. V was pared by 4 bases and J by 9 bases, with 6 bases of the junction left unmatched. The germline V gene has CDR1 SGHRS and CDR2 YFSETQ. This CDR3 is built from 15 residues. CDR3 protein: CASSVTSGRAFEQFF. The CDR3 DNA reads TGCGCCAGCAGCGTGACTAGCGGGAGGGCCTTTGAGCAGTTCTTC. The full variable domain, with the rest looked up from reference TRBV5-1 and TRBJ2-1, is KAGVTQTPRYLIKTRGQQVTLSCSPISGHRSVSWYQQTPGQGLQFLFEYFSETQRNKGNFPGRFSGRQFSNSRSEMNVSTLELGDSALYLCASSVTSGRAFEQFFGPGTRLTVL.

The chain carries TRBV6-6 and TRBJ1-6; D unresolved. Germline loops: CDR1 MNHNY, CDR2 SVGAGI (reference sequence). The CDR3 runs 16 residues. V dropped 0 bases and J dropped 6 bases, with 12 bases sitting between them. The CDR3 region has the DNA TGTGCCAGCAGTTACTCTGTCCAAGCCTTTAATTCACCCCTCCACTTT. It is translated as CASSYSVQAFNSPLHF.

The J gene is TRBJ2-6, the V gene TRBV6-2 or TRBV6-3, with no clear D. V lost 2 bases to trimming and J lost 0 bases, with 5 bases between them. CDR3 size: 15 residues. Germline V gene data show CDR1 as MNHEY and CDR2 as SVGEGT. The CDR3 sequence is CASSYAFSGANVLTF. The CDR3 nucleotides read TGTGCCAGCAGTTACGCGTTCTCTGGGGCCAACGTCCTGACTTTC.

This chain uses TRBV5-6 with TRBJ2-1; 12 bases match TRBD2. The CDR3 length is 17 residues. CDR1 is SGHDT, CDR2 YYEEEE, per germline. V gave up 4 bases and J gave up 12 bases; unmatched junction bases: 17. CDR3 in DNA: TGTGCCAGCAGCGCCCCGACTAGCGGGAGTCCCGTTGCGGGGCAGTTCTTC. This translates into CASSAPTSGSPVAGQFF.

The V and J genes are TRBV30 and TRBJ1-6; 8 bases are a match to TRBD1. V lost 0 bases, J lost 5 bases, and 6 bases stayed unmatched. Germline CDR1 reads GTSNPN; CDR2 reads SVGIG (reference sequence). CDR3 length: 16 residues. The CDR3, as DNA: TGTGCCTGGAGTGTACTAGGGACAGGCAATAATTCACCCCTCCACTTT. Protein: CAWSVLGTGNNSPLHF.

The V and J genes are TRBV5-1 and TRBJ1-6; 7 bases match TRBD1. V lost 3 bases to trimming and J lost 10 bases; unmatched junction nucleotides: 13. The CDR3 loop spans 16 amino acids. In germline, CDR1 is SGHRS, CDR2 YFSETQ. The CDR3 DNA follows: TGCGCCAGCAGCTCCTTTCCGGGACAGAAGGAATCACCCCTCCACTTT. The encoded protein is CASSSFPGQKESPLHF.

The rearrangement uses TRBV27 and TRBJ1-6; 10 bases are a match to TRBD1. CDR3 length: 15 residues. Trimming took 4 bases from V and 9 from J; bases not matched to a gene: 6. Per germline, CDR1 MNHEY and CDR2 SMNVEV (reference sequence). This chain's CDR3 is CASSSPGTGASPLHF. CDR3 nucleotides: TGTGCCAGCAGTTCCCCCGGGACAGGGGCTTCACCCCTCCACTTT.

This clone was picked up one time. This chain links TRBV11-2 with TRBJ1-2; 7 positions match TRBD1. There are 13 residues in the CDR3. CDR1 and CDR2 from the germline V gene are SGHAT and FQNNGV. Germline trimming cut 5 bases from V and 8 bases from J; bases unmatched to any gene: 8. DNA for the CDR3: TGTGCCAGCAGCCCCGGACAGGTAATCGGCTACACCTTC. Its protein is CASSPGQVIGYTF.

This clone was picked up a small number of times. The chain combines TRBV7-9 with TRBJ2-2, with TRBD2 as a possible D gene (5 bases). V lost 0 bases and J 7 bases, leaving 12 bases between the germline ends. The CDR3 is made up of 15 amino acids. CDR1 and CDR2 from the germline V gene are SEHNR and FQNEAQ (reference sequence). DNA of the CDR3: TGTGCCAGCAGCTTAGCGAACGGACTCGGCGGGGAGCTGTTTTTT. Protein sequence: CASSLANGLGGELFF.

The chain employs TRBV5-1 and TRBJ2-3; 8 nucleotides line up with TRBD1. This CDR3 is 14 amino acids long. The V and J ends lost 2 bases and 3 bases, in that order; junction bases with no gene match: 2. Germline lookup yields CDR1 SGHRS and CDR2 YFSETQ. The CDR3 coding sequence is TGCGCCAGCAGCTTCCGGGACAGGACAGATACGCAGTATTTT. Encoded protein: CASSFRDRTDTQYF.

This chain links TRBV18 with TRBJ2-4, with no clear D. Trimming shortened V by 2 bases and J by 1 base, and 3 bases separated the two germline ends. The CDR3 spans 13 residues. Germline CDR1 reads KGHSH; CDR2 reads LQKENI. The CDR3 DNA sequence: TGTGCCAGCTCACCAGCGGCCAAAAACATTCAGTACTTC. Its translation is CASSPAAKNIQYF.

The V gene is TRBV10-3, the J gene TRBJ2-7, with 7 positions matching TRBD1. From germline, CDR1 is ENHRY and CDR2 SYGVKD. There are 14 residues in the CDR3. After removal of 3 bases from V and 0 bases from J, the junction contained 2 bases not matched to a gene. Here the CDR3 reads CAISEYRGSYEQYF. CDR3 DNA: TGTGCCATCAGTGAATACAGGGGCTCCTACGAGCAGTACTTC.

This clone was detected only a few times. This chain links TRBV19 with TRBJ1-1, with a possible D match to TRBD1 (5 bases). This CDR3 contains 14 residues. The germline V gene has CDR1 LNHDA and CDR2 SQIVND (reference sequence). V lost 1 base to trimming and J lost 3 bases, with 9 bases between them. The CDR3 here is CASSIAWGDTEAFF. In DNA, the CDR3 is TGTGCCAGTAGTATAGCTTGGGGGGACACTGAAGCTTTCTTT.

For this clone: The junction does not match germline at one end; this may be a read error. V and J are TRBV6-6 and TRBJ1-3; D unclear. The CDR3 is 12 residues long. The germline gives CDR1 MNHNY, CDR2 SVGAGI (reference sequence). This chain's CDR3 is CASSYSGDTIYF. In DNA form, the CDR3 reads TGTGCCAGCAGTTACTCTGGAGACACCATATATTTT.

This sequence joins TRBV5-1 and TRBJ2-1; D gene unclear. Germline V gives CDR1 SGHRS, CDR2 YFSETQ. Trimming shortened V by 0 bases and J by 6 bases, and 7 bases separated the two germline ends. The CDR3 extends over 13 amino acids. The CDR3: CASSLDSPNEQFF. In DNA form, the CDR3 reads TGCGCCAGCAGCTTGGACTCTCCCAATGAGCAGTTCTTC.

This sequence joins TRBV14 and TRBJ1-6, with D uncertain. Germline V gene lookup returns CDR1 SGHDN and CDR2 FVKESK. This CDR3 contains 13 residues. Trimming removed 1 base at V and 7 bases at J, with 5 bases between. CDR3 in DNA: TGTGCCAGCAGCCAAGGACAAAATTCACCCCTCCACTTT. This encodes CASSQGQNSPLHF.

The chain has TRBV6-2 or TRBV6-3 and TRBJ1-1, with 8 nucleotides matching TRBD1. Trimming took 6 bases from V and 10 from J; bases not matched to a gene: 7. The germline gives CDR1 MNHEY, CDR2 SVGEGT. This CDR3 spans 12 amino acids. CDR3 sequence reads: CASSHGQGVAFF. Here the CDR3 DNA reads TGTGCCAGCAGCCACGGACAGGGAGTAGCTTTCTTT.

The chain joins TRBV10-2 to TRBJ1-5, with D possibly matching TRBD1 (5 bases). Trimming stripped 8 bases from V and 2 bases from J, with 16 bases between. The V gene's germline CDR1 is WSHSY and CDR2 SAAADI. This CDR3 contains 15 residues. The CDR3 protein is CASCGGGAGNQPQHF. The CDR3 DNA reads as TGCGCCAGCTGTGGGGGAGGGGCCGGCAATCAGCCCCAGCATTTT.

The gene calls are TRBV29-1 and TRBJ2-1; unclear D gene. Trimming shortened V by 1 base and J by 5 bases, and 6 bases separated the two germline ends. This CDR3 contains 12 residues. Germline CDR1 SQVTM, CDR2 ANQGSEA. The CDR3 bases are TGCAGCGTTGAAGGAGAGGACAATGAGCAGTTCTTC. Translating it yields CSVEGEDNEQFF.

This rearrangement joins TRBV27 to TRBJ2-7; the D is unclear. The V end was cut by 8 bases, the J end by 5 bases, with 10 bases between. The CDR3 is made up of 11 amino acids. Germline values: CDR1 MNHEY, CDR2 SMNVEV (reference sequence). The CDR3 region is CASGSNDEQYF. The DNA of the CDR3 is TGTGCCAGCGGTTCAAATGACGAGCAGTACTTC.

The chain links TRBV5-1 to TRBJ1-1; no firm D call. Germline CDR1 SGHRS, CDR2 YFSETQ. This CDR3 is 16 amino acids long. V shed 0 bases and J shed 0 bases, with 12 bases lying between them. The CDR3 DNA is TGCGCCAGCAGCTTGGATCCCGTTGGAGTGAACACTGAAGCTTTCTTT. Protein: CASSLDPVGVNTEAFF.

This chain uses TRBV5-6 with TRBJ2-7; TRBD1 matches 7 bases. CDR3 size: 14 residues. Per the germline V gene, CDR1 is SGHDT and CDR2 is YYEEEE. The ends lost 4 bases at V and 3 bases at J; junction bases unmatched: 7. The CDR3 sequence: CASSTGTDFYEQYF. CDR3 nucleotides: TGTGCCAGCAGCACCGGGACAGACTTCTACGAGCAGTACTTC.

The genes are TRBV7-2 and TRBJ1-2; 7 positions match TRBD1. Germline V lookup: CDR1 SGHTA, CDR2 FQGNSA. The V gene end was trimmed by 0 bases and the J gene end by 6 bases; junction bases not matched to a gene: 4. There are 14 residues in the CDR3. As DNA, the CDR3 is TGTGCCAGCAGCTTAGCGAGACAGGGCAATGGCTACACCTTC. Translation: CASSLARQGNGYTF.

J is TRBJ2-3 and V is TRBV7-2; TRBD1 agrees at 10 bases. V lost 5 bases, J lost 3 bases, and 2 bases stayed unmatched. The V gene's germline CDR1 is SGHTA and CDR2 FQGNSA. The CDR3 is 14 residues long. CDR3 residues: CASSLDRGTDTQYF. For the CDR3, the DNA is TGTGCCAGCAGCCTGGACAGGGGGACAGATACGCAGTATTTT. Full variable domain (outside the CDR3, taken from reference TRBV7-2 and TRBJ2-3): GAGVSQSPSNKVTEKGKDVELRCDPISGHTALYWYRQSLGQGLEFLIYFQGNSAPDKSGLPSDRFSAERTGGSVSTLTIQRTQQEDSAVYLCASSLDRGTDTQYFGPGTRLTVL.

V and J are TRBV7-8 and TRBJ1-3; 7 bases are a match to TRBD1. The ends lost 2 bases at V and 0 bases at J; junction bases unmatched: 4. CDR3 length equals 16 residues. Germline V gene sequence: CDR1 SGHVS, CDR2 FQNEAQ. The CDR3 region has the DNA TGTGCCAGCAGCTTAAGACAGGGAGACTCTGGAAACACCATATATTTT. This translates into CASSLRQGDSGNTIYF. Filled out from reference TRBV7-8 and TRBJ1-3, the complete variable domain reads GAGVSQSPRYKVAKRGQDVALRCDPISGHVSLFWYQQALGQGPEFLTYFQNEAQLDKSGLPSDRFFAERPEGSVSTLKIQRTQQEDSAVYLCASSLRQGDSGNTIYFGEGSWLTVV.

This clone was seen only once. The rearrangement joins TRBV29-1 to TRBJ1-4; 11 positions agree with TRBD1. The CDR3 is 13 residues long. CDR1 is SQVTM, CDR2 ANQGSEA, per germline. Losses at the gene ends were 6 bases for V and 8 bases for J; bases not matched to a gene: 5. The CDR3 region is CSVEGQGDEKLFF. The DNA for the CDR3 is TGCAGCGTCGAGGGACAGGGGGACGAAAAACTGTTTTTT.

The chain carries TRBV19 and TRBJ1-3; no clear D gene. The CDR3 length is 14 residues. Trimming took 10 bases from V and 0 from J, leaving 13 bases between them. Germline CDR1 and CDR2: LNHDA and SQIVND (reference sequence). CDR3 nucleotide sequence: TGTGCCACTACCGGGGTTCGCTCTGGAAACACCATATATTTT. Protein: CATTGVRSGNTIYF.

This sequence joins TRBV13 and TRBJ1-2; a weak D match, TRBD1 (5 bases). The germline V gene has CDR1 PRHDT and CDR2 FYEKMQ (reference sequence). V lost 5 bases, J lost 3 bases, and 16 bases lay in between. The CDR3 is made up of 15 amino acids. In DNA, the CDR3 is TGTGCCAGCAGCCCCAGCTTGATAGGGGACTATGGCTACACCTTC. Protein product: CASSPSLIGDYGYTF.

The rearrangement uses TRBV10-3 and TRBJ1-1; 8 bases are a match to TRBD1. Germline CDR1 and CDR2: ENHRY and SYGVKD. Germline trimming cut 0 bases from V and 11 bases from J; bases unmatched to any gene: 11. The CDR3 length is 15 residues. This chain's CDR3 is CAISESGDRRPRAFF. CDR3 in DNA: TGTGCCATCAGTGAGTCGGGGGACAGGCGCCCTAGGGCTTTCTTT.

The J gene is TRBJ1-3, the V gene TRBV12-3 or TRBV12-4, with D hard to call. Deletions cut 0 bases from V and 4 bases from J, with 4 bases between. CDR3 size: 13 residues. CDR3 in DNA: TGTGCCAGCAGTTTAGCGAGGGGAAACACCATATATTTT. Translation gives CASSLARGNTIYF.